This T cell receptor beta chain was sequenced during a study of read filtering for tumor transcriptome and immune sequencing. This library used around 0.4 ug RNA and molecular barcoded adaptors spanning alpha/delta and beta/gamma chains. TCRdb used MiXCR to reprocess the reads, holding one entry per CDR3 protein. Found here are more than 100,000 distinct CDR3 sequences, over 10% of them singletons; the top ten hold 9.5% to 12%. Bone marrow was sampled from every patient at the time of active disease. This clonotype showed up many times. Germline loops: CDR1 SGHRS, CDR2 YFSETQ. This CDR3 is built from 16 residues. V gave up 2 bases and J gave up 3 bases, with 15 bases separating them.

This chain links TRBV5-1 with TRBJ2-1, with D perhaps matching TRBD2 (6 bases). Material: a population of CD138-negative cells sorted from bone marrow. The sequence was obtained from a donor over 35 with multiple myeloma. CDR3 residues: CASSFGGSLIYNEQFF. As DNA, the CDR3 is TGCGCCAGCAGCTTTGGAGGGTCCCTTATCTACAATGAGCAGTTCTTC.